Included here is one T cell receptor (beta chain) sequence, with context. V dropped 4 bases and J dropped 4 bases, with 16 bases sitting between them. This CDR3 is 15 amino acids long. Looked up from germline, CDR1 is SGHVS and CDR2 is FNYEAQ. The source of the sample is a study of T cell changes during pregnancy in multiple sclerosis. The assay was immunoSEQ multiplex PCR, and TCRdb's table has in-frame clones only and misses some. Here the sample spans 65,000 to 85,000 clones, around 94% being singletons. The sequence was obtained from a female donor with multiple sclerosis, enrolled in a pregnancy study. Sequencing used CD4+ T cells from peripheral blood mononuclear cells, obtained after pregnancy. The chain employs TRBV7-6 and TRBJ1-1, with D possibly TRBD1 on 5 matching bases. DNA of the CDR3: TGTGCCAGCAGCTCCCTTGAGGGGAGGACCACTGAAGCTTTCTTT. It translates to CASSSLEGRTTEAFF.